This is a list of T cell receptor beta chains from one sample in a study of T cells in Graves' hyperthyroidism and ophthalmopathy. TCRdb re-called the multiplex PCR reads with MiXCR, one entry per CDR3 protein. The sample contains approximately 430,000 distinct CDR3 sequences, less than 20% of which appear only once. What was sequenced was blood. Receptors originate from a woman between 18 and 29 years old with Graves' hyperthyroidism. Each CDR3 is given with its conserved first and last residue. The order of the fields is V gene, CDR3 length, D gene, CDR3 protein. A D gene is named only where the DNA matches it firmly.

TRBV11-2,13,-,CASSPAWEGGQYF
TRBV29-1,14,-,CSVVLLSGANVLTF
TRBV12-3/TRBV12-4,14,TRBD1,CASSPTGTGRGYTF
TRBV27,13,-,CASSLGPTGAQYF
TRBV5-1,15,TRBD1,CASSSWTGLSYEQYF
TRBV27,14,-,CASSLSGGLTEAFF
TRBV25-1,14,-,CASSAHFGLYGYTF
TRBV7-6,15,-,CASSSRGEATDTQYF
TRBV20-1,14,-,CSARDGRLADEQYF
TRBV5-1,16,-,CASSLDKGYNTGELFF
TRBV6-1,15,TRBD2,CASSQAGGLVNEQFF
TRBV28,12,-,CASRGGSDTQYF
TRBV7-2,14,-,CASSESLPTDTQYF
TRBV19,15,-,CASSPSRGYVGKLFF
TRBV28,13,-,CASSPGPGRGQYF
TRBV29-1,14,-,CSVVFDLGNTEAFF
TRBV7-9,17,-,CASSLENPSPRYNEQFF
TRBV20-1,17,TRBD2,CSALLSGRDTGANVLTF
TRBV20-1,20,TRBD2,CSASTYLREQREAWYNEQFF
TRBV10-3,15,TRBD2,CAIRGLANSTDTQYF
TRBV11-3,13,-,CASSKDKNTEAFF
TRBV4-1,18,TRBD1,CASSQLGQGTANTGELFF
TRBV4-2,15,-,CASSQVGVSNYGYTF
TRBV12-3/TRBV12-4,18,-,CASSKVLVGVKNRGKLFF
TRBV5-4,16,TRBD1,CASSRTGQGEGETQYF
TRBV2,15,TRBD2,CASKLGLAGGGEQFF
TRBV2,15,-,CASSRIRGARTEAFF
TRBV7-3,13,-,CASSLTAKQTQYF
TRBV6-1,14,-,CASQRTDDNSPLHF
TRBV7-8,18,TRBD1,CASSLAAGTGVSSTEAFF
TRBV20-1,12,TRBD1,CSVGTGVYTIYF
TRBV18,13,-,CASSPNTSYEQYF
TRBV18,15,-,CASSHPDNLPVELFF
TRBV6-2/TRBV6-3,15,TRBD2,CASSSLAGEEETQYF
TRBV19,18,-,CASSILILSGGSYNEQFF
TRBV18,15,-,CASSPPGRVYNEQFF
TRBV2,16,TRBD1,CASSPDRGHSNQPQHF
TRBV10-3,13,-,CAITPGMNTEAFF
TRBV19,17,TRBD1,CASTPVDRGLPNSRAFF
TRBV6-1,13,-,CASSRRGDTEAFF
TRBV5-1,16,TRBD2,CASSFIAGVGYNEQFF
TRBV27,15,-,CASSSRTSSNQPQHF
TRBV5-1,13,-,CASSSEGRSEQFF
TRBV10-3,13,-,CAIRMGGTDGYTF
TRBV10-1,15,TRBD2,CASSASGGVDNEQFF